This entry describes one TCR beta chain. This receptor's antigen is unknown. No clone much larger than this one lies a single base away; base qualities are absent. The method behind the library was PCR. TCRdb lists the instrument as NextSeq 500. Bulk TCR libraries were prepared as previously described, using TCR primers listed in Table S5. Total RNA was purified with the Qiagen AllPrep DNA/RNA kit. Before analysis, reads from multiple sequencing runs of the same library were pooled. As for the authors' bioinformatics: Reads were retained only if their TCR constant sequence matched exactly, and those retained reads were trimmed to 150 nt and grouped according to their 12-nt molecular barcodes. Within each barcode group, reads were sub-clustered at a 15% Levenshtein threshold, and quality-weighted consensus sequences were built per RNA molecule. Non-functional sequences were removed, as were lower-count sequences one edit away from another. On the basis of fitting two negative binomial distributions, barcode sub-clusters with fewer than 20% of the maximum read count were discarded. The public reads were reanalyzed by TCRdb: fastp trimming at Q25, MiXCR alignment, in-frame beta chains only. Here each entry gathers all rows of one CDR3 protein and keeps the most common genes and DNA. TCRdb, rather than the study authors, made the V and J calls. The sample table records over 85,000 distinct CDR3 sequences; around 27% of these occur just once. Roughly 0.76% of the sample comes from the top ten.

Libraries of naive CD8 T cells were built from anywhere between roughly 20,000 and 1,100,000 sorted cells, with 10%, 30% or 50% of the purified RNA used. Naive CD8 T cells were FACS-sorted as CD8+CD4-CCR7+CD45RA+ on a BD FACSAria II into RLT Plus buffer. Detection sensitivity was tested by spiking Jurkat RNA equal to roughly nine TCR copies' worth into samples containing roughly 17,000-1,100,000 naive CD8 T cells. CD8 T cells were enriched with RosetteSep CD8+ T Cell Enrichment Cocktail and Ficoll-Paque, followed by ACK red cell lysis. This sample was included in a study of molecular identifiers for immune sequencing clone quantification (dated by TCRdb to about 2018). Study-wide context: For a replicate experiment, RNA from around 20,000 or 99,000 naive CD8 T cells was divided into five aliquots, of which four were sequenced. The study was a methods study using CD8 T cells to benchmark molecular-identifier clustering-based TCR repertoire sequencing (MIDCIRS) and TCR RNA copy counting.

Overall study outcomes, separate from this receptor: Modeling indicated 2.5 to 3 TCR RNA copies recovered per cell, compared with roughly 10 by digital PCR, which implies a capture efficiency of about 31%. Spiked-in Jurkat TCR RNA equal to a single cell's worth was reported to be detectable even within 1,100,000 naive CD8 T cells. The naive libraries included spiked-in Jurkat TCR RNA (around 10 copies' worth), and this RNA is not part of the donor repertoire. In CMV-specific effector cells, clones with more than 20 RNA copies contained over 97% of molecules, whereas in naive cells such clones contained under 1% of molecules. Identical TCR molecules sharing a barcode could cause highly expanded clone sizes to be underestimated. When barcode sub-clustering was omitted, TCR diversity was inflated by chimeric consensus sequences, with chimeras reaching as high as 47%.

Its CDR3 holds 14 amino acids, cysteine through phenylalanine. Solely the CDR3 DNA is kept, with 42 bases framed from the first base. The V and J ends are trimmed by 1 base and 1 base, leaving 8 bases between them. Looking up the germline V gene yields CDR1 SGHRS and CDR2 YFSETQ. The receptor was derived from a human donor in good health. Some libraries in this study had Jurkat cell RNA spiked in. The sample comprised naive CD8+ T cells from blood, with Jurkat cell RNA spiked in. In the paper's terms, the cell subset or site label means: FACS-sorted CD8+CD4-CCR7+CD45RA+ naive T cells. The rearrangement joined TRBV5-1 to TRBJ1-1; confidence is insufficient to name the D gene. At the DNA level, the sequence is TGCGCCAGCAGCTTGTTAATCTCGAACACTGAAGCTTTCTTT. This encodes CASSLLISNTEAFF.